This paragraph reports one T cell receptor (beta chain). No cognate antigen has been identified for it. Nothing much larger sits one base from this clone, and base qualities are not available. This record comes from a study of technical replicates of blood from a few donors (dated by TCRdb to about 2017). Receptor libraries were prepared by the immunoSEQ multiplex PCR assay. TCRdb mirrors the immuneACCESS table, restricted to in-frame sequences. Some clones are absent from its copies; in checked studies, under half trace to an unresolved V gene, and the reason for the others is unknown. For this sample there are tens of thousands of clones; around 94% appear just once. The ten largest clones add up to around 0.41% of the sample. V is trimmed back by 6 bases and J by 2 bases, and the junction contains 8 bases that no gene match accounts for. CDR1 and CDR2 are drawn from the germline V gene: MRHNA, SNTAGT. The CDR3 sequence holds 15 residues, the cysteine and phenylalanine included. Only the CDR3 portion is preserved as DNA: 45 bases, with reading frame beginning at the first base.

Recombination linked TRBV6-4 to TRBJ1-1, with TRBD1 matching 8 junction bases. This TCR was recovered from a human donor in good health. Sequencing used T cells isolated from PBMCs. The CDR3 corresponds to CASRNRTGSNTEAFF. The DNA is as follows: TGTGCCAGCAGGAACAGGACAGGGTCCAACACTGAAGCTTTCTTT.